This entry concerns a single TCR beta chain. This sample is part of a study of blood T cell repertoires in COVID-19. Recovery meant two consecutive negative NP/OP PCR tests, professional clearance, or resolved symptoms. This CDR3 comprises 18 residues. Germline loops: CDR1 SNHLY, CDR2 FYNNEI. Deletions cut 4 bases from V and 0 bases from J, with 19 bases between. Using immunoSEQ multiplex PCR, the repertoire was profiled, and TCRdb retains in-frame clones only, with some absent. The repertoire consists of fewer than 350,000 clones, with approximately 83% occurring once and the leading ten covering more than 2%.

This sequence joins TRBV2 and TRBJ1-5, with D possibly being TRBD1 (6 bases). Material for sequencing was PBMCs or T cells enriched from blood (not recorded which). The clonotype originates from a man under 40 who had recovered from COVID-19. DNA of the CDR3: TGTGCCAGCAGTGTGCGCCAGGGGACCTCCTATAGCAATCAGCCCCAGCATTTT. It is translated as CASSVRQGTSYSNQPQHF.